The rows below give T cell receptor beta chains drawn from one sample of a study of blood T cell repertoires in COVID-19. Only in-frame clones appear in the TCRdb table, and some are missing; sequencing was by immunoSEQ multiplex PCR. The repertoire holds a few hundred thousand clones, with 91% as singletons. The material sequenced was PBMCs or T cells enriched from blood (not recorded which). These receptors all come from a woman aged 40 to 55 who had been exposed to COVID-19. CDR3s include the opening cysteine and the closing phenylalanine or tryptophan. A row's size may be missing; if present it is once, few, many or a size class.

clone_size,j_call,v_call,cdr3_aa
NA,TRBJ2-1,TRBV5-1,CASSLTTGQGANNEQFF
few,TRBJ1-6,TRBV6-5,CASSYGTLNSPLHF
NA,TRBJ2-7,TRBV5-6,CASSVGRRGEQYF
NA,TRBJ1-2,TRBV7-9,CASSPFGGDDYGYTF
NA,TRBJ1-4,TRBV7-8,CASSFGQGAEKLFF
NA,TRBJ1-6,TRBV2,CARSLGVGSPLHF
many,TRBJ1-3,TRBV27,CASSSLGGIGNTIYF
NA,TRBJ1-2,TRBV9,CASSVEDSDYGYTF
NA,TRBJ2-7,TRBV10-3,CAIRPTGDGEQYF
NA,TRBJ1-4,TRBV12-5,CASGDDRVGEKLFF
NA,TRBJ1-5,TRBV5-3,CARSLGGGRTYSNQPQHF
NA,TRBJ1-1,TRBV6-5,CASSSGTAITEAFF
NA,TRBJ2-7,TRBV10-1,CASSEGQHYEQYF
NA,TRBJ1-4,TRBV5-6,CASSLRGPGEKLFF
NA,TRBJ2-1,TRBV7-9,CASSTLTGSRYNEQFF
once,TRBJ1-2,TRBV13,CASSLGGSTTNYGYTF
NA,TRBJ1-1,TRBV6-5,CASRGRYRGNEAFF
NA,TRBJ2-1,TRBV6-2/TRBV6-3,CASSPADRAYNEQFF
NA,TRBJ1-2,TRBV18,CASSPLNNAHPAGPAGYTF
NA,TRBJ1-2,TRBV2,CASSPGNYGYTF
NA,TRBJ2-7,TRBV7-2,CASSFYTSGRVYEQYF
NA,TRBJ1-1,TRBV5-1,CASSGAGENTEAFF
NA,TRBJ2-7,TRBV2,CANAQSGSSYEQYF
few,TRBJ2-7,TRBV29-1,CSVEDPGGRSSYEQYF
once,TRBJ1-5,TRBV7-8,CASSLSRVNDQPQHF
NA,TRBJ1-1,TRBV29-1,CSERQGRSEAFF
NA,TRBJ2-6,TRBV24-1,CATSDSRGPGANVLTF
NA,TRBJ2-4,TRBV4-3,CASSHDLQGTGAKNIQYF
NA,TRBJ1-4,TRBV6-5,CASSYSAISTNEKLFF
NA,TRBJ2-7,TRBV19,CAAARDSSYEQYF
NA,TRBJ1-3,TRBV9,CASSVGPYSGNTIYF
NA,TRBJ1-4,TRBV30,CAWSVGHPNEKLFF
NA,TRBJ1-1,TRBV2,CASIGTGKNTEAFF
NA,TRBJ2-3,TRBV5-8,CASSWNTGGSYTDTQYF
NA,TRBJ1-2,TRBV15,CATSRDRAASGYTF
NA,TRBJ1-2,TRBV5-1,CASSPGQGASSYGYTF
NA,TRBJ1-2,TRBV10-3,CAISEATGGYGYTF
once,TRBJ1-4,TRBV19,CASSWATTNEKLFF
NA,TRBJ1-1,TRBV6-1,CASSEAGQVSTTEAFF
NA,TRBJ1-1,TRBV5-1,CASSPQQNLNTEAFF
few,TRBJ1-3,TRBV18,CASSPRPDSGNTIYF
NA,TRBJ2-2,TRBV5-1,CASSPGQGYTGELFF
NA,TRBJ1-4,TRBV5-1,CASSTGGTNEKLFF
NA,TRBJ1-6,TRBV7-9,CASRRGSYNSPLHF
NA,TRBJ2-5,TRBV7-2,CASSLATSPRETQYF
NA,TRBJ2-7,TRBV13,CASSFPLGGGEQYF
NA,TRBJ2-7,TRBV10-3,CAIRPGQTSYEQYF
once,TRBJ1-2,TRBV10-3,CAITRTGPNYGYTF